A single TCR beta chain is shown here with its context. No antigen is known for it. Germline lookup yields CDR1 SGHRS and CDR2 YFSETQ. V was trimmed by 0 bases and J by 2 bases, leaving 10 bases between them. The CDR3 length is 15 residues. The data were obtained in a study of shared clonotypes between healthy human individuals. Assay used: immunoSEQ multiplex PCR; TCRdb lists only in-frame clones, some missing. The sample records about 2.1 million clones, 85% to 95% being singletons. Study-wide findings and caveats: Larger richness was generally estimated for naive than memory subsets.

Naive CD8 cells comprised CD45RO-negative, CCR7-positively selected cells, excluding terminally differentiated effector memory CD45RA+ cells. The material sequenced was naive CD8+ T cells from PBMCs. The chain links TRBV5-1 to TRBJ2-3, with D unresolved. The source of this sequence is a man between 18 and 35 years old in good health. Some clones in this sample may be carry-over from other donors' samples. In DNA, the CDR3 is TGCGCCAGCAGCTTGGGGATTTCATCCACAGATACGCAGTATTTT. Translated, it gives CASSLGISSTDTQYF.